Shown below are 25 T cell receptor beta chains from a single sample sequenced in a study of vaccination effects on CD4 cells after COVID-19. Profiled with immunoSEQ multiplex PCR; TCRdb holds only in-frame clones, not every one. The repertoire holds around 46,000 clones, with 65% to 75% as singletons. Their specific antigens are unknown. Prior to sequencing, the ViraFEST assay stimulated PBMC with viral peptide pools, which expanded the antigen-specific CD4+ T cells. Following culture for about 11 days, CD4+ T cells were isolated. All study participants received two doses of BNT162b2 or mRNA-1273 vaccine. The source material was CD4+ T cells from PBMCs cultured with HCoV-OC43 spike peptides, sampled after COVID-19 vaccination. Indicated subset: HCoV-OC43 spike overlapping peptide pool stimulation. These receptors came from a human donor who received a COVID-19 vaccine.

The chain has TRBV7-9 and TRBJ2-5; D remains unclear. This CDR3 is 14 amino acids long. Germline CDR1 and CDR2: SEHNR and FQNEAQ (reference sequence). The V end lost 1 base, the J end lost 5 bases, and 11 bases lay between the germline ends. The CDR3 DNA follows: TGTGCCAGCAGCTTAGGTGACATGGGGGAGACCCAGTACTTC. As protein: CASSLGDMGETQYF.

This chain uses TRBV13 with TRBJ1-2, with D perhaps matching TRBD1 (6 bases). The CDR3 is 16 amino acids. CDR1 is PRHDT, CDR2 FYEKMQ, per germline (reference sequence). V lost 3 bases and J 7 bases, leaving 21 bases between the germline ends. The CDR3, as DNA: TGTGCCAGCAGCTTCCCCGAGGGGCGACAGGTCGGTGGCTACACCTTC. As protein: CASSFPEGRQVGGYTF.

The chain employs TRBV5-1 and TRBJ1-6; 8 bases fit TRBD1. Losses at the gene ends were 5 bases for V and 7 bases for J; bases not matched to a gene: 8. CDR3 length equals 15 residues. Germline V lookup: CDR1 SGHRS, CDR2 YFSETQ. The CDR3 spells CASRLGQGDNSPLHF. DNA of the CDR3: TGCGCCAGCAGGTTAGGACAGGGTGACAATTCACCCCTCCACTTT.

Note on this clone: One end of the junction fails to match germline, which may point to a read error. This chain uses TRBV25-1 with TRBJ2-3; perhaps D is TRBD1 or TRBD2 (5 bases each). The CDR3 is 16 residues long. From germline, CDR1 is MGHDK and CDR2 SYGVNS. The CDR3 here is CASSESGPRSRDTQYF. DNA for the CDR3: TGTGCCAGCAGTGAATCGGGACCACGGAGCAGAGATACGCAGTATTTT. Based on the CDR3 plus reference TRBV25-1 and TRBJ2-3, the full variable domain is EADIYQTPRYLVIGTGKKITLECSQTMGHDKMYWYQQDPGMELHLIHYSYGVNSTEKGDLSSESTVSRIRTEHFPLTLESARPSHTSQYLCASSESGPRSRDTQYFGPGTRLTVL.

There are a few counts of this clone. This sequence joins TRBV27 and TRBJ1-5; D is possibly TRBD1 (6 bases). V was cut by 8 bases and J by 6 bases, with 17 bases left in between. CDR1 and CDR2 (germline): MNHEY, SMNVEV (reference sequence). The CDR3 is 14 amino acids. The CDR3 loop is CASGKGGERQPQHF. For the CDR3, the DNA is TGTGCCAGCGGTAAGGGGGGCGAACGTCAGCCCCAGCATTTT.

This clone was counted only a few times. V and J are TRBV6-4 and TRBJ1-1, with TRBD1 matching 7 bases. Per germline, CDR1 MRHNA and CDR2 SNTAGT. With 7 bases clipped from V and 7 bases from J, the junction kept 3 bases outside the gene matches. This CDR3 is built from 11 residues. CDR3: CASKGTDEAFF. The CDR3 coding sequence is TGTGCCAGCAAAGGGACAGATGAAGCTTTCTTT.

The chain has TRBV2 and TRBJ1-4, with D perhaps TRBD1 (5 bases). V dropped 8 bases and J dropped 0 bases, with 13 bases sitting between them. CDR1 and CDR2 from the germline V gene are SNHLY and FYNNEI. The CDR3 is made up of 15 amino acids. The CDR3 bases are TGTGCCAGCGGTATGGGGCAGACAACTAATGAAAAACTGTTTTTT. This translates into CASGMGQTTNEKLFF.

The rearrangement links TRBV19 to TRBJ2-3, with D possibly TRBD1 on 5 matching bases. In germline, CDR1 is LNHDA, CDR2 SQIVND (reference sequence). The CDR3 has 11 residues. V dropped 8 bases and J dropped 5 bases, with 8 bases sitting between them. The CDR3 here is CASRREDTQYF. CDR3 in DNA: TGTGCCAGTCGCAGGGAAGATACGCAGTATTTT.

This clone appeared a few times. CDR3 region: CASSPSGKVTDTQYF. The CDR3 DNA is TGCGCCAGCAGTCCGTCAGGGAAGGTGACAGATACGCAGTATTTT. This rearrangement joins TRBV10-1 to TRBJ2-3, with D possibly matching TRBD1 (5 bases). Germline-derived CDR1 and CDR2 are WNHNN and SYGVQD (reference sequence). V lost 5 bases to trimming and J lost 3 bases, with 15 bases between them. The CDR3 contains 15 residues.

The table lists this clone with a count of one. The chain carries TRBV28 and TRBJ2-5; perhaps TRBD2 as D (9 bases). The V gene's germline CDR1 is MDHEN and CDR2 SYDVKM. V lost 1 base to trimming and J lost 5 bases, with 29 bases between them. The CDR3 consists of 20 residues. The CDR3 reads CASSLSAGGFLREGGETQYF. CDR3 DNA: TGTGCCAGCAGTTTATCCGCAGGGGGCTTCTTGCGGGAGGGGGGTGAGACCCAGTACTTC.

The chain links TRBV3-1 (or the pseudogene TRBV3-2) to TRBJ1-4, with D possibly being TRBD1 (5 bases). V lost 3 bases and J lost 7, with 12 bases in between. The CDR3 length is 14 residues. Per germline, CDR1 LGHDT and CDR2 YNNKEL (reference sequence). Here the CDR3 reads CASSQTVGGEKLFF. The DNA of the CDR3 is TGTGCCAGCAGCCAGACGGTGGGGGGTGAAAAACTGTTTTTT.

V usage is TRBV5-1 and J usage is TRBJ2-7; D not resolved. The CDR3 extends over 15 amino acids. V was cut by 1 base and J by 5 bases, with 16 bases left in between. Germline V gene sequence: CDR1 SGHRS, CDR2 YFSETQ. The CDR3 DNA sequence: TGCGCCAGCAGCTTGACACGCGGAGTTCTGGACGAGCAGTACTTC. Protein sequence: CASSLTRGVLDEQYF.

CDR3 sequence: CASSVVPSPADTQYF. The CDR3 nucleotides read TGTGCCAGCAGCGTAGTGCCGAGTCCGGCAGATACGCAGTATTTT. The chain uses TRBV9 and TRBJ2-3; D is ambiguous. The CDR3 is 15 residues long. Germline V lookup: CDR1 SGDLS, CDR2 YYNGEE. V was trimmed by 0 bases and J by 4 bases, leaving 12 bases between them.

The chain combines TRBV27 with TRBJ2-1; 11 nucleotides match TRBD2. The ends lost 5 bases at V and 2 bases at J; junction bases unmatched: 11. The CDR3 extends over 18 amino acids. The germline V gene encodes CDR1 MNHEY and CDR2 SMNVEV (reference sequence). The CDR3 spells CASSPNTSGSRTYNEQFF. Written as DNA, the CDR3 is TGTGCCAGCAGTCCCAATACTAGCGGGAGTCGCACCTACAATGAGCAGTTCTTC.

The V call is TRBV5-1, the J call TRBJ2-5; D perhaps matches TRBD1 (5 bases). Germline V CDR1 and CDR2: SGHRS, YFSETQ. The CDR3 has 14 amino acids. V lost 4 bases to trimming and J lost 2 bases, with 12 bases between them. The CDR3 spells CASSPSGNQETQYF. The CDR3 DNA reads as TGCGCCAGCAGCCCCTCAGGGAATCAAGAGACCCAGTACTTC.

This rearrangement joins TRBV27 to TRBJ1-1, with unresolved D. Germline-derived CDR1 and CDR2 are MNHEY and SMNVEV (reference sequence). The V end lost 1 base, the J end lost 1 base, and 7 bases lay between the germline ends. This CDR3 is built from 14 residues. CDR3 nucleotides: TGTGCCAGCAGTTTATTCGGAGGGAACACTGAAGCTTTCTTT. Residues: CASSLFGGNTEAFF.

The genes are TRBV28 and TRBJ2-2; D unresolved. The V gene lost 3 bases and the J gene lost 4 bases, with 15 bases spanning the gap. CDR1 MDHEN and CDR2 SYDVKM come from the germline V gene. The CDR3 totals 16 residues. The CDR3 sequence is CASSLVGLESTGELFF. The CDR3 DNA reads as TGTGCCAGCAGTTTGGTGGGGTTAGAGAGCACCGGGGAGCTGTTTTTT.

The J gene is TRBJ2-7, the V gene TRBV7-9; 9 bases align to TRBD2. The CDR3 runs to 15 residues. Germline V gene sequence: CDR1 SEHNR, CDR2 FQNEAQ (reference sequence). J gave up 7 bases and V 1 base, and 8 bases lay outside the gene matches. The CDR3 bases are TGTGCCAGCAGCTTAGTTCAGGTAGCGGGGGTTGAGCAGTACTTC. Encoded protein: CASSLVQVAGVEQYF.

The chain is built from TRBV11-2 and TRBJ2-5; D unresolved. Germline loops: CDR1 SGHAT, CDR2 FQNNGV. Trimming took 3 bases from V and 5 from J, leaving 10 bases between them. The CDR3 spans 13 residues. The CDR3 loop is CASSFSVRETQYF. CDR3 DNA sequence: TGTGCCAGCAGCTTTTCCGTACGGGAGACCCAGTACTTC.

The V call is TRBV12-2, the J call TRBJ2-1; TRBD2 is the table's D call and was not checked against the DNA. TRBV12-2 is marked as a pseudogene. CDR3 length: 17 amino acids. The DNA of the CDR3 is TGTGCAAGTCGCTTAGCGGGGGGACTAGTTCTTTCTAATGAGCAGTTCTTC. As protein: CASRLAGGLVLSNEQFF.

The rearrangement joins TRBV12-5 to TRBJ1-1; TRBD1 matches at 8 bases. Germline-derived CDR1 and CDR2 are LGHNT and FRNRAP. CDR3 size: 16 residues. V shed 0 bases and J 4 bases; nucleotides not matched to a gene: 7. CDR3 nucleotide sequence: TGTGCTAGTGGTTTGGTAGTGGGCAGGGGGCTCACTGAAGCTTTCTTT. Its translation: CASGLVVGRGLTEAFF.

The chain is built from TRBV5-5 and TRBJ1-2; a possible D gene is TRBD1 (5 bases). V shed 0 bases and J shed 6 bases, with 12 bases lying between them. The CDR3 covers 14 residues. Germline V gene sequence: CDR1 SGHKS, CDR2 YYEKEE (reference sequence). The CDR3 sequence: CASSLGAGSNGYTF. The CDR3 DNA follows: TGTGCCAGCAGCTTGGGTGCAGGGTCGAATGGCTACACCTTC.

This chain's CDR3 is CASSNEETQYF. Written as DNA, the CDR3 is TGTGCCAGCAGCAACGAAGAGACCCAGTACTTC. The gene calls are TRBV2 and TRBJ2-5; no definite D call. This CDR3 spans 11 amino acids. The V gene lost 6 bases and the J gene lost 3 bases, with 5 bases spanning the gap. In germline, CDR1 is SNHLY, CDR2 FYNNEI. Full variable domain (outside the CDR3, taken from reference TRBV2 and TRBJ2-5): EPEVTQTPSHQVTQMGQEVILRCVPISNHLYFYWYRQILGQKVEFLVSFYNNEISEKSEIFDDQFSVERPDGSNFTLKIRSTKLEDSAMYFCASSNEETQYFGPGTRLLVL.

This rearrangement joins TRBV5-1 to TRBJ2-7; perhaps TRBD1 as D (5 bases). The CDR3 runs to 15 residues. Germline CDR1 is SGHRS and CDR2 is YFSETQ. The V end was cut by 0 bases, the J end by 6 bases, with 16 bases between. CDR3 loop: CASSLVGQAQGEQYF. CDR3 DNA: TGCGCCAGCAGCTTGGTCGGTCAGGCCCAGGGCGAGCAGTACTTC.

The chain recombines TRBV9 with TRBJ2-1, with a tentative D call TRBD2 (5 bases). V lost 0 bases and J 5 bases, leaving 6 bases between the germline ends. The CDR3 spans 13 residues. CDR1 and CDR2 (germline): SGDLS, YYNGEE. The CDR3 reads CASSVATNNEQFF. In DNA, the CDR3 is TGTGCCAGCAGCGTAGCGACTAACAATGAGCAGTTCTTC.